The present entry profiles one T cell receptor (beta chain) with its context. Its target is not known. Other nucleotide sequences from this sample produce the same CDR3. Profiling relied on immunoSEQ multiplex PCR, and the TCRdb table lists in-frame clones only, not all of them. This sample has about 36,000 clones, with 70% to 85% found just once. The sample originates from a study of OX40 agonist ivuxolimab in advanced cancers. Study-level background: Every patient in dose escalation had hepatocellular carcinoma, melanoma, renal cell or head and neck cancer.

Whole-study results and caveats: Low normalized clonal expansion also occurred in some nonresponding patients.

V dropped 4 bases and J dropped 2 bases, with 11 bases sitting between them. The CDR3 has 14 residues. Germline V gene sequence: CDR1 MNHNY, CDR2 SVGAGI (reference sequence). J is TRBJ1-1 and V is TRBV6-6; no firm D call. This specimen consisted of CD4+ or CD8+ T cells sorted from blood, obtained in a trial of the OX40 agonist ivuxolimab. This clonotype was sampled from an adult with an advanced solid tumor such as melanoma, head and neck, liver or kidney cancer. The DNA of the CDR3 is TGTGCCAGCAGTTCACCGGGCCTCAACACTGAAGCTTTCTTT. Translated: CASSSPGLNTEAFF.